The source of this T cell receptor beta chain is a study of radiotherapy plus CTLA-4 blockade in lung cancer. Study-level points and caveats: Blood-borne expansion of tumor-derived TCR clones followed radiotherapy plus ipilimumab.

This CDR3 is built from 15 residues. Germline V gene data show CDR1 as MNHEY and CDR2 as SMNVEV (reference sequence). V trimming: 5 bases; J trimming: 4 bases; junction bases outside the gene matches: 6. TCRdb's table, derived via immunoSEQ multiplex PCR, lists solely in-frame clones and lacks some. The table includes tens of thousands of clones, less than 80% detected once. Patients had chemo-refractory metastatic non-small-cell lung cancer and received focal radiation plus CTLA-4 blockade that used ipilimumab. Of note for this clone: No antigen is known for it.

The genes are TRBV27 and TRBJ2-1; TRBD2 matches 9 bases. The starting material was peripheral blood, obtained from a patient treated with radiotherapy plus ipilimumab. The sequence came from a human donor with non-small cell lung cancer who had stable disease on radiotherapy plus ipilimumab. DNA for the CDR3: TGTGCCAGCAGTGTACTAGCGGGCCTATACAATGAGCAGTTCTTC. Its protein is CASSVLAGLYNEQFF.